The 22 T cell receptor beta chains below were found in one sample sequenced in a study of blood T cell repertoires in COVID-19. The repertoire was sequenced with immunoSEQ multiplex PCR; TCRdb's copy has only in-frame clones and lacks some. The repertoire holds around 130,000 clones, with more than 80% as singletons. The sample consisted of peripheral blood. These receptors were taken from a human donor in a cohort sampled during active COVID-19.

There are a few counts of this clone. The V call is TRBV30, the J call TRBJ2-1; D is possibly TRBD2 (6 bases). V lost 8 bases and J lost 0, with 17 bases in between. The V gene's germline CDR1 is GTSNPN and CDR2 SVGIG (reference sequence). The CDR3 extends over 15 amino acids. The CDR3 DNA reads as TGTGCCGGGGGGTATGGGGCCGTCTCCTACAATGAGCAGTTCTTC. Translated, it gives CAGGYGAVSYNEQFF.

The V call is TRBV18, the J call TRBJ2-2; D is possibly TRBD1 (5 bases). The germline V gene has CDR1 KGHSH and CDR2 LQKENI. V gave up 8 bases and J gave up 4 bases, with 8 bases separating them. The CDR3 length is 12 residues. The CDR3 sequence is CASGASTGELFF. As DNA, the CDR3 is TGTGCCAGCGGGGCTTCCACCGGGGAGCTGTTTTTT.

The chain couples TRBV3-1 (or the pseudogene TRBV3-2) to TRBJ2-3; TRBD2 is a possible D gene (6 bases). The CDR3 length is 13 residues. V shed 8 bases and J shed 0 bases, with 9 bases lying between them. Looked up from germline, CDR1 is LGHDT and CDR2 is YNNKEL (reference sequence). The CDR3 sequence: CASGGTSTDTQYF. The CDR3 nucleotides are TGTGCCAGCGGGGGGACCAGCACAGATACGCAGTATTTT.

This clone came up once. V and J are TRBV15 and TRBJ1-1, with D possibly TRBD1 on 6 matching bases. Germline V lookup: CDR1 LNHNV, CDR2 YYDKDF (reference sequence). The CDR3 runs to 12 residues. V was clipped by 4 bases and J by 8 bases, with 11 bases between them. The CDR3 sequence: CATSIWGGEAFF. The CDR3 coding sequence is TGTGCCACCAGCATCTGGGGGGGCGAAGCTTTCTTT.

This clone has just one count. The V call is TRBV11-2, the J call TRBJ2-7; 10 nucleotides line up with TRBD2. This CDR3 spans 14 amino acids. The V and J ends lost 4 bases and 5 bases, in that order; junction bases with no gene match: 5. Germline V gives CDR1 SGHAT, CDR2 FQNNGV. The CDR3 region is CASSSQRGGNEQYF. The CDR3 nucleotides are TGTGCCAGCAGCTCCCAGCGGGGGGGAAACGAGCAGTACTTC.

V usage is TRBV6-2 or TRBV6-3 and J usage is TRBJ1-1; weak D call: TRBD1 (6 bases). V was shortened by 6 bases and J by 6 bases, with 14 bases between the two germline ends. The CDR3 spans 13 residues. Germline V gene data show CDR1 as MNHEY and CDR2 as SVGEGT. Written as DNA, the CDR3 is TGTGCCAGCAGCCCAGGGGAAGTGGCTGAAGCTTTCTTT. Its protein is CASSPGEVAEAFF.

J is TRBJ2-2 and V is TRBV5-1, with 7 bases fitting TRBD2. This CDR3 is built from 16 residues. V dropped 1 base and J dropped 2; count of bases not matched to a gene: 5. Germline CDR1 reads SGHRS; CDR2 reads YFSETQ. DNA of the CDR3: TGCGCCAGCAGCTTGTTGGCGGGGGTCAACACCGGGGAGCTGTTTTTT. Amino acids: CASSLLAGVNTGELFF.

This clone was counted once. The chain carries TRBV7-2 and TRBJ1-1, with D unclear. The CDR3 has 13 amino acids. In germline, CDR1 is SGHTA, CDR2 FQGNSA. The ends were cut back, 3 bases at V and 1 base at J, with 6 bases in the middle. CDR3 in DNA: TGTGCCAGCAGCTTCCTAGCGAACACTGAAGCTTTCTTT. It translates to CASSFLANTEAFF. Together with reference TRBV7-2 and TRBJ1-1, the CDR3 gives the full variable domain: GAGVSQSPSNKVTEKGKDVELRCDPISGHTALYWYRQSLGQGLEFLIYFQGNSAPDKSGLPSDRFSAERTGGSVSTLTIQRTQQEDSAVYLCASSFLANTEAFFGQGTRLTVV.

V usage is TRBV20-1 and J usage is TRBJ1-5, with unresolved D. V was trimmed by 3 bases and J by 6 bases, leaving 12 bases between them. This CDR3 comprises 13 residues. Germline CDR1 reads DFQATT; CDR2 reads SNEGSKA (reference sequence). The CDR3 here is CSASVPPRQPQHF. CDR3 sequence (DNA): TGCAGTGCTAGTGTCCCCCCGCGTCAGCCCCAGCATTTT.

This chain joins TRBV7-8 and TRBJ2-1, with 8 bases matching TRBD2. Per germline, CDR1 SGHVS and CDR2 FQNEAQ. Losses at the gene ends were 5 bases for V and 0 bases for J; bases not matched to a gene: 12. The CDR3 is made up of 18 amino acids. CDR3 in DNA: TGTGCCAGCAGCGCCAACCTACTAGCGGCGCTCTCCTACAATGAGCAGTTCTTC. It specifies CASSANLLAALSYNEQFF.

The V call is TRBV28, the J call TRBJ1-1; D gene uncertain. Germline V CDR1 and CDR2: MDHEN, SYDVKM. The CDR3 has 14 amino acids. Trimming took 5 bases from V and 1 from J, leaving 11 bases between them. The CDR3 reads CASSPLRQNTEAFF. As DNA, the CDR3 is TGTGCCAGCAGTCCCCTTCGACAGAACACTGAAGCTTTCTTT. The full variable domain, with the rest looked up from reference TRBV28 and TRBJ1-1, is DVKVTQSSRYLVKRTGEKVFLECVQDMDHENMFWYRQDPGLGLRLIYFSYDVKMKEKGDIPEGYSVSREKKERFSLILESASTNQTSMYLCASSPLRQNTEAFFGQGTRLTVV.

This clone was observed a few times. The CDR3 spells CASSFPSGGRSTDTQYF. The CDR3 region has the DNA TGTGCCAGCAGCTTCCCTAGCGGGGGGCGGAGCACAGATACGCAGTATTTT. The chain joins TRBV5-4 to TRBJ2-3; TRBD2 matches at 11 bases. CDR3 length: 17 amino acids. V was clipped by 2 bases and J by 0 bases; unmatched bases: 5. The germline CDR1 and CDR2 sequences are SGHNT and YYREEE (reference sequence).

This sequence joins TRBV9 and TRBJ1-3; D gene uncertain. The length of the CDR3 is 16 residues. Trimming removed 0 bases at V and 0 bases at J, with 10 bases between. The germline V gene has CDR1 SGDLS and CDR2 YYNGEE. CDR3: CASSVGLGSSGNTIYF. The CDR3 DNA follows: TGTGCCAGCAGCGTAGGATTAGGGAGCTCTGGAAACACCATATATTTT.

The chain joins TRBV6-4 to TRBJ2-7; 9 bases agree with TRBD1. CDR1 is MRHNA, CDR2 SNTAGT, per germline. The CDR3 spans 17 residues. The V and J ends lost 4 bases and 5 bases, in that order; junction bases with no gene match: 15. This CDR3 reads CASSARIRRDRVDEQYV. The CDR3 DNA sequence: TGTGCCAGCAGTGCGCGCATTCGACGGGACAGGGTGGACGAGCAGTACGTC.

This chain links TRBV10-3 with TRBJ2-5, with D possibly matching TRBD2 (6 bases). Germline CDR1 ENHRY, CDR2 SYGVKD. The CDR3 consists of 13 residues. Trimming removed 11 bases at V and 1 base at J, with 14 bases between. CDR3 in DNA: TGTGCCGTAGCTCGGGGGATCCAAGAGACCCAGTACTTC. It yields the protein CAVARGIQETQYF.

The rearrangement uses TRBV28 and TRBJ1-4; 7 bases match TRBD1. V was pared by 6 bases and J by 8 bases, with 12 bases of the junction left unmatched. The CDR3 is made up of 15 amino acids. Germline V lookup: CDR1 MDHEN, CDR2 SYDVKM. Here the CDR3 reads CASSQTGTPGEKLFF. The CDR3 DNA follows: TGTGCCAGCAGCCAGACAGGGACGCCGGGAGAAAAACTGTTTTTT.

This rearrangement joins TRBV7-9 to TRBJ1-1; D gene unclear. Germline CDR1 is SEHNR and CDR2 is FQNEAQ (reference sequence). V dropped 6 bases and J dropped 5 bases, with 10 bases sitting between them. The CDR3 has 12 amino acids. Written as DNA, the CDR3 is TGTGCCAGCAGTATAGGAGGGACTGAAGCTTTCTTT. Protein: CASSIGGTEAFF. Looking up the rest from reference TRBV7-9 and TRBJ1-1 gives the full variable domain: DTGVSQNPRHKITKRGQNVTFRCDPISEHNRLYWYRQTLGQGPEFLTYFQNEAQLEKSRLLSDRFSAERPKGSFSTLEIQRTEQGDSAMYLCASSIGGTEAFFGQGTRLTVV.

The chain recombines TRBV19 with TRBJ2-1; 7 bases agree with TRBD1. The CDR3 is 12 residues long. CDR1 is LNHDA, CDR2 SQIVND, per germline (reference sequence). V shed 8 bases, J shed 10 bases, and the junction held 8 bases outside the gene matches. CDR3 coding DNA: TGTGCCAGTGGCGAAGGGGGCGGCGAGCAGTTCTTC. It codes for CASGEGGGEQFF.

V and J are TRBV27 and TRBJ2-5; TRBD1 is a possible D gene (6 bases). The CDR3 extends over 14 amino acids. Trimming stripped 5 bases from V and 5 bases from J, with 15 bases between. CDR1 and CDR2 (germline): MNHEY, SMNVEV (reference sequence). The CDR3 nucleotides are TGTGCCAGCAGTCCGAGGGACACCTGGGAGACCCAGTACTTC. Translating gives CASSPRDTWETQYF.

This clone has more than one count but fewer than ten. This chain uses TRBV2 with TRBJ1-4, with D possibly being TRBD1 (5 bases). Between the trimmed V and J ends, which lost 8 bases and 1 base, there was a span of 11 bases. CDR1 is SNHLY and CDR2 is FYNNEI in the germline V gene. The CDR3 runs to 14 residues. DNA for the CDR3: TGTGCCAGCCAGGGAGGGATAACTAATGAAAAACTGTTTTTT. Amino acids: CASQGGITNEKLFF.

The CDR3 reads CASIGLANEQFF. The CDR3 nucleotides read TGTGCCAGCATAGGCCTAGCCAATGAGCAGTTCTTC. The gene calls are TRBV6-5 and TRBJ2-1, with D perhaps matching TRBD2 (5 bases). V was trimmed by 7 bases and J by 6 bases, leaving 10 bases between them. The CDR3 sequence is 12 residues long. Per the germline V gene, CDR1 is MNHEY and CDR2 is SVGAGI.

For the CDR3, the DNA is TGCGCCAGCAGCACCTCTAGCGGGGGGTACCAAGAGACCCAGTACTTC. Translated: CASSTSSGGYQETQYF. This chain connects TRBV5-1 to TRBJ2-5, with 11 bases identical to TRBD2. The CDR3 totals 16 residues. V shed 4 bases and J 0 bases; nucleotides not matched to a gene: 5. Germline V CDR1 and CDR2: SGHRS, YFSETQ.